The 22 T cell receptor beta chains in this list originate from one sample, sequenced in a study of blood T cells in healthy people across ages. Alongside a J-beta primer mix, a sample-barcoded 5' primer served in a second PCR lasting about 6 to 12 cycles. TCRdb used MiXCR to reprocess the 5' RACE reads, holding one entry per CDR3 protein. This table has 800,000 to 950,000 distinct CDR3 sequences, around 46% appearing once. The sequencing input was blood. The receptor set was obtained from a man younger than 40 in good health.

Of note for this clonotype: One base away lies a much larger clone, so this may be a sequencing read error. This chain joins TRBV2 and TRBJ2-3; no definite D call. V was clipped by 8 bases and J by 3 bases, with 12 bases between them. Germline V gene data show CDR1 as SNHLY and CDR2 as FYNNEI. The CDR3 loop spans 13 amino acids. The CDR3 sequence: CASASDLTDTQYF. For the CDR3, the DNA is TGTGCCAGCGCTAGTGATTTGACAGATACGCAGTATTTT. Variable domain in full (rest from reference TRBV2 and TRBJ2-3): EPEVTQTPSHQVTQMGQEVILRCVPISNHLYFYWYRQILGQKVEFLVSFYNNEISEKSEIFDDQFSVERPDGSNFTLKIRSTKLEDSAMYFCASASDLTDTQYFGPGTRLTVL.

The chain couples TRBV2 to TRBJ2-1; TRBD2 is a possible D gene (5 bases). The CDR3 has 15 residues. CDR1 is SNHLY, CDR2 FYNNEI, per germline. Trimming shortened V by 7 bases and J by 4 bases, and 17 bases separated the two germline ends. The chain's CDR3 is CASTSRDYHYNEQFF. The CDR3 nucleotides read TGTGCCAGCACCTCCCGAGACTACCATTACAATGAGCAGTTCTTC.

The chain uses TRBV7-2 and TRBJ2-5; 9 nucleotides agree with TRBD1. Germline CDR1 SGHTA, CDR2 FQGNSA. V lost 1 base to trimming and J lost 3 bases; unmatched junction nucleotides: 6. This CDR3 contains 16 residues. The CDR3 sequence is CASSLDGTGTKETQYF. The CDR3 bases are TGTGCCAGCAGCTTAGACGGGACAGGGACAAAAGAGACCCAGTACTTC.

This chain joins TRBV6-6 and TRBJ1-4; possibly TRBD1 for D (5 bases). Between the trimmed V and J ends, which lost 1 base and 10 bases, there was a span of 16 bases. The CDR3 length is 15 residues. CDR1 is MNHNY and CDR2 is SVGAGI in the germline V gene (reference sequence). CDR3 nucleotide sequence: TGTGCCAGCAGTTACTTCCCGGTGGGGCGGCGAAAACTGTTTTTT. This sequence encodes CASSYFPVGRRKLFF.

This clonotype was seen only a few times. The rearrangement uses TRBV7-9 and TRBJ2-5; a possible D gene is TRBD1 (6 bases). Per the germline V gene, CDR1 is SEHNR and CDR2 is FQNEAQ (reference sequence). The CDR3 has 12 residues. Deletions cut 7 bases from V and 0 bases from J, with 6 bases between. CDR3 protein: CASKGDQETQYF. CDR3 nucleotides: TGTGCCAGCAAGGGGGACCAAGAGACCCAGTACTTC.

This chain joins TRBV29-1 and TRBJ2-5; D might be TRBD1 or TRBD2, each matching 5 bases. The germline V gene encodes CDR1 SQVTM and CDR2 ANQGSEA. The V gene lost 3 bases and the J gene lost 7 bases, with 15 bases spanning the gap. The CDR3 sequence is 13 residues long. CDR3 in DNA: TGCAGCGTTGAGTACGAGGGGTTCGGGACCCAGTACTTC. Translating it yields CSVEYEGFGTQYF. Full variable domain (missing parts from reference TRBV29-1 and TRBJ2-5): SAVISQKPSRDICQRGTSLTIQCQVDSQVTMMFWYRQQPGQSLTLIATANQGSEATYESGFVIDKFPISRPNLTFSTLTVSNMSPEDSSIYLCSVEYEGFGTQYFGPGTRLLVL.

This clonotype was recorded once. This sequence joins TRBV20-1 and TRBJ1-2; TRBD1 aligns across 10 bases. V shed 6 bases and J 5 bases; nucleotides not matched to a gene: 18. CDR3 length: 17 amino acids. The germline V gene has CDR1 DFQATT and CDR2 SNEGSKA (reference sequence). The CDR3 sequence is CSAISSSRQGARYGYTF. The CDR3 coding sequence is TGCAGTGCCATTTCCTCTTCCAGACAGGGGGCTAGGTATGGCTACACCTTC.

On this clonotype itself: An end of the junction does not agree with germline; a read error may underlie this. This chain joins TRBV11-2 and TRBJ2-1; TRBD2 matches at 9 bases. The CDR3 runs 16 residues. Germline V gene lookup returns CDR1 SGHAT and CDR2 FQNNGV. The CDR3 here is CASSPPERGVYYEQFF. The CDR3 DNA reads TGTGCCAGCAGCCCACCCGAGCGGGGGGTCTACTATGAGCAGTTCTTC. Full variable domain (outside the CDR3, taken from reference TRBV11-2 and TRBJ2-1): EAGVAQSPRYKIIEKRQSVAFWCNPISGHATLYWYQQILGQGPKLLIQFQNNGVVDDSQLPKDRFSAERLKGVDSTLKIQPAKLEDSAVYLCASSPPERGVYYEQFFGPGTRLTVL.

In regard to this clonotype: A junction boundary mismatches the germline segment, possibly from a read error. The chain has TRBV20-1 and TRBJ2-1; 9 nucleotides agree with TRBD2. This CDR3 comprises 15 residues. Germline V CDR1 and CDR2: DFQATT, SNEGSKA (reference sequence). The CDR3: CSARGERGVNNEQFF. The CDR3 DNA sequence: TGCAGTGCCAGAGGAGAGCGGGGGGTTAACAATGAGCAGTTCTTC.

This rearrangement joins TRBV5-1 to TRBJ2-5; a possible D gene is TRBD1 (5 bases). Germline V gene lookup returns CDR1 SGHRS and CDR2 YFSETQ. V was shortened by 0 bases and J by 2 bases, with 11 bases between the two germline ends. The CDR3 extends over 15 amino acids. Written as DNA, the CDR3 is TGCGCCAGCAGCTTGGGACAGTTAATGCAAGAGACCCAGTACTTC. Amino acids: CASSLGQLMQETQYF.

This rearrangement joins TRBV9 to TRBJ2-5; either TRBD1 or TRBD2 may fit D (5 bases each). The CDR3 covers 14 residues. Germline V gene data show CDR1 as SGDLS and CDR2 as YYNGEE. Deletions cut 1 base from V and 4 bases from J, with 11 bases between. The CDR3 DNA follows: TGTGCCAGCAGCGTATTTTCTGGGGGAGAGACCCAGTACTTC. As protein: CASSVFSGGETQYF.

This rearrangement joins TRBV25-1 to TRBJ2-1, with a tentative D call TRBD1 (5 bases). Trimming shortened V by 1 base and J by 2 bases, and 15 bases separated the two germline ends. There are 17 residues in the CDR3. Germline CDR1 is MGHDK and CDR2 is SYGVNS. This chain's CDR3 is CASSELTVFGTYNEQFF. The CDR3 nucleotides are TGTGCCAGCAGTGAATTGACAGTGTTTGGTACCTACAATGAGCAGTTCTTC.

The rearrangement joins TRBV7-2 to TRBJ2-7; D could derive from TRBD1 or TRBD2 (5 bases each). CDR1 and CDR2 from the germline V gene are SGHTA and FQGNSA. V was pared by 0 bases and J by 6 bases, with 15 bases between. This CDR3 contains 15 residues. CDR3 region: CASSLATVDGGEQYF. CDR3 bases: TGTGCCAGCAGCTTAGCCACGGTAGATGGGGGCGAGCAGTACTTC.

This clonotype was observed at least ten times. The CDR3 protein is CASSLSRDSGGYEQYF. The CDR3 nucleotides read TGTGCCAGCAGCTTATCCCGGGACAGCGGTGGGTACGAGCAGTACTTC. The genes are TRBV11-3 and TRBJ2-7, with 7 bases matching TRBD1. The CDR3 is made up of 16 amino acids. CDR1 and CDR2 (germline): SGHNT, YENEEA. Losses at the gene ends were 2 bases for V and 4 bases for J; bases not matched to a gene: 11. The entire variable domain, with the rest obtained from reference TRBV11-3 and TRBJ2-7, is as follows: EAGVVQSPRYKIIEKKQPVAFWCNPISGHNTLYWYLQNLGQGPELLIRYENEEAVDDSQLPKDRFSAERLKGVDSTLKIQPAELGDSAVYLCASSLSRDSGGYEQYFGPGTRLTVT.

The V call is TRBV7-8, the J call TRBJ2-5; possibly TRBD1 for D (6 bases). From germline, CDR1 is SGHVS and CDR2 FQNEAQ. The CDR3 sequence is 14 residues long. The V end lost 4 bases, the J end lost 11 bases, and 20 bases lay between the germline ends. CDR3 in DNA: TGTGCCAGCAGCTCCGGCAGGGGTGAGATTGAGCAGTACTTC. This sequence encodes CASSSGRGEIEQYF.

This chain uses TRBV5-6 with TRBJ1-4; D gene uncertain. The CDR3 extends over 16 amino acids. The V end was cut by 4 bases, the J end by 0 bases, with 13 bases between. CDR1 and CDR2 (germline): SGHDT, YYEEEE. CDR3 region: CASSEFAGSTNEKLFF. The CDR3 DNA follows: TGTGCCAGCAGCGAATTTGCGGGGTCAACTAATGAAAAACTGTTTTTT. Supplemented by reference TRBV5-6 and TRBJ1-4, the full variable domain reads DAGVTQSPTHLIKTRGQQVTLRCSPKSGHDTVSWYQQALGQGPQFIFQYYEEEERQRGNFPDRFSGHQFPNYSSELNVNALLLGDSALYLCASSEFAGSTNEKLFFGSGTQLSVL.

This clonotype was counted a single time. A read error may produce the germline difference seen at one junction end. This chain links TRBV12-3 or TRBV12-4 with TRBJ1-6; 12 bases map to TRBD1. The CDR3 covers 15 residues. CDR3 sequence (DNA): TGTGCCAGCGGTTTAGGGGACAGGGGGCTTTCACCCCTCCACTTT. Encoded protein: CASGLGDRGLSPLHF.

This sequence joins TRBV4-1 and TRBJ1-1; D not resolved. Germline loops: CDR1 MGHRA, CDR2 YSYEKL. Trimming removed 0 bases at V and 2 bases at J, with 10 bases between. The CDR3 spans 15 residues. CDR3 in DNA: TGCGCCAGCAGCCAAGAGGCAGGTACTAACACTGAAGCTTTCTTT. Translated, it gives CASSQEAGTNTEAFF.

This rearrangement joins TRBV12-3 or TRBV12-4 to TRBJ1-1; D is unclear. This CDR3 has 15 residues. Trimming cost V 5 bases and J 1 base, with 14 bases left between them. Written as DNA, the CDR3 is TGTGCCAGCAGTCCCCCGTGGCGGGGGAACACTGAAGCTTTCTTT. Its translation is CASSPPWRGNTEAFF.

This chain uses TRBV21-1 with TRBJ2-4; the table's TRBD1 call for D was not verified on the DNA. The J call is in doubt because the DNA end fits TRBJ2-7 better. TRBV21-1 is listed as a pseudogene. The CDR3 loop spans 15 amino acids. CDR3 loop: CASSKWRIAPYEQYF. As DNA, the CDR3 is TGTGCCAGCAGCAAGTGGCGGATAGCCCCTTACGAGCAGTACTTC.

The rearrangement uses TRBV28 and TRBJ2-7; TRBD1 matches 7 bases. J lost 1 base, V lost 7 bases, and 10 bases had no gene match. Looked up from germline, CDR1 is MDHEN and CDR2 is SYDVKM. This CDR3 comprises 15 residues. The CDR3 coding sequence is TGTGCCAGCATCACCATCCGGGACAGTTCCTACGAGCAGTACTTC. Translated: CASITIRDSSYEQYF.

The chain joins TRBV28 to TRBJ1-5; D is possibly TRBD1 (6 bases). The CDR3 runs to 17 residues. Germline loops: CDR1 MDHEN, CDR2 SYDVKM. V was trimmed by 0 bases and J by 4 bases, leaving 16 bases between them. The chain's CDR3 is CASSLWVTTGSNQPQHF. DNA of the CDR3: TGTGCCAGCAGTTTATGGGTCACGACAGGCTCGAATCAGCCCCAGCATTTT.